The 30 T cell receptor beta chains below come from one sample, sequenced in a study of blood T cell repertoires in COVID-19. Libraries were prepared by immunoSEQ multiplex PCR; TCRdb keeps only in-frame clonotypes and omits some of them. This table holds some 45,000 clones, roughly 87% found once. Sequencing was done on a sample of peripheral blood. The receptors come from a man aged 60 to 75 with active COVID-19.

J is TRBJ2-2 and V is TRBV24-1, with TRBD2 identical over 8 bases. The germline gives CDR1 KGHDR, CDR2 SFDVKD. CDR3 length equals 15 residues. J gave up 1 base and V 5 bases, and 2 bases lay outside the gene matches. The CDR3 loop reads CATSAAGGNTGELFF. The DNA of the CDR3 is TGTGCCACCAGTGCGGCGGGAGGGAACACCGGGGAGCTGTTTTTT.

V usage is TRBV12-3 or TRBV12-4 and J usage is TRBJ2-7; 7 bases fit TRBD1. This CDR3 is built from 13 residues. V lost 2 bases to trimming and J lost 3 bases; unmatched junction nucleotides: 1. The CDR3: CASSLNRGYEQYF. CDR3 nucleotide sequence: TGTGCCAGCAGTTTAAACAGGGGCTACGAGCAGTACTTC.

The chain carries TRBV6-5 and TRBJ2-7, with 11 bases fitting TRBD1. In germline, CDR1 is MNHEY, CDR2 SVGAGI. The length of the CDR3 is 15 residues. Trimming cost V 2 bases and J 6 bases; bases outside gene matches: 6. The CDR3 loop reads CASSYTTGTGGEQYF. Here the CDR3 DNA reads TGTGCCAGCAGTTACACAACCGGGACAGGGGGCGAGCAGTACTTC.

The genes are TRBV7-9 and TRBJ2-7, with TRBD1 matching 8 bases. The CDR3 extends over 15 amino acids. Per the germline V gene, CDR1 is SEHNR and CDR2 is FQNEAQ (reference sequence). With 1 base clipped from V and 1 base from J, the junction kept 3 bases outside the gene matches. The CDR3 DNA follows: TGTGCCAGCAGCTTAGGCACAGGGGGGTCCTACGAGCAGTACTTC. This codes for CASSLGTGGSYEQYF.

The chain has TRBV12-3 or TRBV12-4 and TRBJ2-7, with 7 bases matching TRBD1. This CDR3 is built from 13 residues. With 6 bases clipped from V and 0 bases from J, the junction kept 2 bases outside the gene matches. The CDR3 coding sequence is TGTGCCAGCAGCCGGGACAGCTCCTACGAGCAGTACTTC. Translation: CASSRDSSYEQYF.

The rearrangement joins TRBV19 to TRBJ2-4; 7 nucleotides align to TRBD1. V shed 6 bases, J shed 5 bases, and the junction held 1 base outside the gene matches. Looked up from germline, CDR1 is LNHDA and CDR2 is SQIVND (reference sequence). The CDR3 runs 12 residues. The CDR3 DNA follows: TGTGCCAGTAGACAGGGGCAAAACATTCAGTACTTC. It translates to CASRQGQNIQYF.

The chain combines TRBV9 with TRBJ2-7, with a weak D call TRBD1 (5 bases). The CDR3 extends over 14 amino acids. Germline V CDR1 and CDR2: SGDLS, YYNGEE. Trimming removed 2 bases at V and 2 bases at J, with 11 bases between. In nucleotides, the CDR3 is TGTGCCAGCAGCGTTGGGGCGTCTCCCTACGAGCAGTACTTC. Encoded protein: CASSVGASPYEQYF.

The V call is TRBV7-2, the J call TRBJ2-7; 16 nucleotides line up with TRBD2. Trimming took 5 bases from V and 7 from J; bases not matched to a gene: 8. The CDR3 runs 16 residues. CDR1 SGHTA and CDR2 FQGNSA come from the germline V gene. CDR3 region: CASSLGLAGGPLEQYF. The CDR3 DNA is TGTGCCAGCAGCCTGGGACTAGCGGGAGGGCCCCTTGAGCAGTACTTC.

This clone showed up just once. CDR3 region: CASSPKGDSPLHF. In DNA form, the CDR3 reads TGTGCCAGCAGCCCAAAGGGGGATTCACCCCTCCACTTT. The rearrangement links TRBV2 to TRBJ1-6; perhaps TRBD1 as D (6 bases). This CDR3 region has 13 residues. V shed 6 bases and J shed 8 bases, with 11 bases lying between them. Germline V lookup: CDR1 SNHLY, CDR2 FYNNEI.

The V and J genes are TRBV4-1 and TRBJ1-3, with 7 bases that match TRBD1. Unmatched junction bases numbered 10, after V lost 2 bases and J lost 0 bases. The CDR3 has 18 residues. Looked up from germline, CDR1 is MGHRA and CDR2 is YSYEKL. CDR3 sequence (DNA): TGCGCCAGCAGCCAAACGGGACAGATCCTAAACTCTGGAAACACCATATATTTT. Amino acids: CASSQTGQILNSGNTIYF.

This chain connects TRBV7-8 to TRBJ2-1; TRBD2 matches at 7 bases. V was pared by 7 bases and J by 9 bases, with 12 bases of the junction left unmatched. This CDR3 region has 14 residues. Per the germline V gene, CDR1 is SGHVS and CDR2 is FQNEAQ. CDR3 residues: CASTREGPAREQFF. The CDR3 nucleotides read TGTGCCAGCACCAGGGAGGGCCCTGCCCGTGAGCAGTTCTTC.

This clone occurred a few times. This chain links TRBV6-2 or TRBV6-3 with TRBJ1-5; 8 bases map to TRBD1. The length of the CDR3 is 14 residues. The V segment lost 6 bases and the J segment 6 bases; nucleotides outside the gene matches: 7. Germline assignment: CDR1 MNHEY and CDR2 SVGEGT. The CDR3 spells CASSQGQGGQPQHF. Written as DNA, the CDR3 is TGTGCCAGCAGCCAAGGACAGGGAGGTCAGCCCCAGCATTTT.

The chain links TRBV3-1 (or the pseudogene TRBV3-2) to TRBJ1-2, with D unresolved. V lost 4 bases and J 6 bases, leaving 12 bases between the germline ends. This CDR3 is 13 amino acids long. Looked up from germline, CDR1 is LGHDT and CDR2 is YNNKEL (reference sequence). For the CDR3, the DNA is TGTGCCAGCAGCCCCCCTCGCTCGGATGGCTACACCTTC. It specifies CASSPPRSDGYTF.

The rearrangement joins TRBV28 to TRBJ1-2; 9 bases are shared with TRBD1. This CDR3 is 15 amino acids long. Germline CDR1 is MDHEN and CDR2 is SYDVKM. Trimming at V came to 3 bases and at J to 3 bases, leaving 5 bases not matched to a gene. The DNA of the CDR3 is TGTGCCAGCAGTTTGAGACAGGGGGTGTACTATGGCTACACCTTC. This translates into CASSLRQGVYYGYTF.

The rearrangement uses TRBV5-4 and TRBJ2-5; 11 nucleotides line up with TRBD1. Germline-derived CDR1 and CDR2 are SGHNT and YYREEE (reference sequence). Germline trimming cut 4 bases from V and 5 bases from J; bases unmatched to any gene: 1. This CDR3 spans 13 amino acids. In DNA, the CDR3 is TGTGCCAGCAGCCGGGACAGGGGGGAGACCCAGTACTTC. Amino acid sequence: CASSRDRGETQYF.

The chain joins TRBV24-1 to TRBJ2-7; 9 positions match TRBD1. Germline loops: CDR1 KGHDR, CDR2 SFDVKD. This CDR3 is 15 amino acids long. V was clipped by 4 bases and J by 3 bases; unmatched bases: 6. CDR3 loop: CATSESQGASYEQYF. CDR3 coding DNA: TGTGCCACCAGTGAGTCACAGGGGGCCAGCTACGAGCAGTACTTC.

The rearrangement joins TRBV6-5 to TRBJ1-4; possibly TRBD1 for D (6 bases). The CDR3 is 15 amino acids. The ends were cut back, 5 bases at V and 6 bases at J, with 16 bases in the middle. The V gene's germline CDR1 is MNHEY and CDR2 SVGAGI. The CDR3 reads CASSLPRDIYEKLFF. The CDR3 DNA follows: TGTGCCAGCAGTCTTCCCCGGGACATCTATGAAAAACTGTTTTTT.

V is TRBV7-6 and J is TRBJ2-1; 14 bases line up with TRBD2. Germline V gives CDR1 SGHVS, CDR2 FNYEAQ. CDR3 length: 20 amino acids. Trimming cost V 2 bases and J 0 bases; bases outside gene matches: 9. In nucleotides, the CDR3 is TGTGCCAGCAGCTTAAGTCAGGGACTAGCGGGGGTTATCTCCTACAATGAGCAGTTCTTC. It codes for CASSLSQGLAGVISYNEQFF.

The sample holds one count of this clone. The chain uses TRBV28 and TRBJ1-4; 9 bases fit TRBD1. The CDR3 is made up of 17 amino acids. V was clipped by 6 bases and J by 6 bases; unmatched bases: 14. Per germline, CDR1 MDHEN and CDR2 SYDVKM. The DNA for the CDR3 is TGTGCCAGCAGCCCGGCCGGGACAGGGATAGGGGATGAAAAACTGTTTTTT. It yields the protein CASSPAGTGIGDEKLFF.

The CDR3 sequence is CASRLASGDYNEQFF. The DNA for the CDR3 is TGTGCCAGCAGACTCGCTAGCGGGGATTACAATGAGCAGTTCTTC. This chain uses TRBV7-6 with TRBJ2-1, with 9 bases identical to TRBD2. The J segment lost 4 bases and the V segment lost 6 bases, leaving 7 bases of the junction unmatched. The CDR3 spans 15 residues. CDR1 is SGHVS, CDR2 FNYEAQ, per germline.

This clone appeared once. The genes are TRBV10-3 and TRBJ1-1; TRBD1 matches at 7 bases. CDR1 ENHRY and CDR2 SYGVKD come from the germline V gene. Germline trimming cut 5 bases from V and 1 base from J; bases unmatched to any gene: 7. This CDR3 region has 15 residues. This CDR3 is CAISSPGQSNTEAFF. CDR3 in DNA: TGTGCCATCAGTTCGCCGGGACAGTCGAACACTGAAGCTTTCTTT.

V usage is TRBV5-4 and J usage is TRBJ2-5, with TRBD1 matching 7 bases. Germline V lookup: CDR1 SGHNT, CDR2 YYREEE (reference sequence). Unmatched junction bases numbered 7, after V lost 3 bases and J lost 2 bases. This CDR3 is 15 amino acids long. The CDR3 nucleotides are TGTGCCAGCAGCTCGAGAGCGACAGGGCAAGAGACCCAGTACTTC. As protein: CASSSRATGQETQYF.

The chain carries TRBV5-6 and TRBJ1-2; no clear D. Between the trimmed V and J ends, which lost 0 bases and 2 bases, there was a span of 5 bases. Looked up from germline, CDR1 is SGHDT and CDR2 is YYEEEE. The CDR3 runs to 13 residues. Here the CDR3 reads CASSLAGNYGYTF. CDR3 nucleotides: TGTGCCAGCAGCTTGGCGGGGAACTATGGCTACACCTTC. The variable domain in full, completed from reference TRBV5-6 and TRBJ1-2, reads DAGVTQSPTHLIKTRGQQVTLRCSPKSGHDTVSWYQQALGQGPQFIFQYYEEEERQRGNFPDRFSGHQFPNYSSELNVNALLLGDSALYLCASSLAGNYGYTFGSGTRLTVV.

The J gene is TRBJ1-4, the V gene TRBV28; TRBD1 is a possible D gene (5 bases). Germline V gives CDR1 MDHEN, CDR2 SYDVKM. The CDR3 consists of 14 residues. Trimming removed 8 bases at V and 5 bases at J, with 15 bases between. CDR3 DNA: TGTGCCAGCCGCCCGGGGGGGTCCAATGAAAAACTGTTTTTT. It yields the protein CASRPGGSNEKLFF.

This clone was recorded a few times. The chain employs TRBV7-9 and TRBJ2-5; D may be TRBD2 (5 bases). The CDR3 runs to 14 residues. V gave up 0 bases and J gave up 2 bases, with 7 bases separating them. The germline V gene has CDR1 SEHNR and CDR2 FQNEAQ (reference sequence). This CDR3 is CASSLAREQETQYF. CDR3 sequence (DNA): TGTGCCAGCAGCTTAGCCCGGGAACAAGAGACCCAGTACTTC.

The V call is TRBV5-1, the J call TRBJ2-5, with TRBD1 matching 8 bases. This CDR3 contains 13 residues. Looked up from germline, CDR1 is SGHRS and CDR2 is YFSETQ. V lost 4 bases and J lost 6; bases outside the gene matches: 5. CDR3 sequence (DNA): TGCGCCAGCAGCGCAGGGGGCGAAAAGACCCAGTACTTC. This sequence encodes CASSAGGEKTQYF.

The count of this clone is one. The V gene is TRBV7-8, the J gene TRBJ2-4, with D maybe TRBD1 (6 bases). In germline, CDR1 is SGHVS, CDR2 FQNEAQ. The V end was cut by 4 bases, the J end by 0 bases, with 10 bases between. The CDR3 has 15 amino acids. This CDR3 reads CASSSRDTAKNIQYF. The CDR3 DNA reads as TGTGCCAGCAGCTCCCGGGACACAGCCAAAAACATTCAGTACTTC.

This chain uses TRBV5-1 with TRBJ1-1; 10 bases agree with TRBD1. Per germline, CDR1 SGHRS and CDR2 YFSETQ. Trimming at V came to 4 bases and at J to 1 base, leaving 4 bases not matched to a gene. The CDR3 sequence is 15 residues long. This CDR3 reads CASSPRQGANTEAFF. CDR3 in DNA: TGCGCCAGCAGCCCACGACAGGGGGCGAACACTGAAGCTTTCTTT.

This chain joins TRBV4-3 and TRBJ2-2; perhaps TRBD1 as D (6 bases). Germline CDR1 reads LGHNA; CDR2 reads YSLEER. V lost 0 bases to trimming and J lost 5 bases, with 13 bases between them. The CDR3 extends over 16 amino acids. For the CDR3, the DNA is TGCGCCAGCAGCCAAGATCTTGGGGGCGCGACCGGGGAGCTGTTTTTT. It specifies CASSQDLGGATGELFF.

V usage is TRBV5-6 and J usage is TRBJ1-1; a possible D gene is TRBD1 (5 bases). Germline V lookup: CDR1 SGHDT, CDR2 YYEEEE. V was cut by 1 base and J by 4 bases, with 14 bases left in between. CDR3 length equals 15 residues. The CDR3 nucleotides are TGTGCCAGCAGCTTGCGGCAGGGAACCGGCACTGAAGCTTTCTTT. The encoded protein is CASSLRQGTGTEAFF.